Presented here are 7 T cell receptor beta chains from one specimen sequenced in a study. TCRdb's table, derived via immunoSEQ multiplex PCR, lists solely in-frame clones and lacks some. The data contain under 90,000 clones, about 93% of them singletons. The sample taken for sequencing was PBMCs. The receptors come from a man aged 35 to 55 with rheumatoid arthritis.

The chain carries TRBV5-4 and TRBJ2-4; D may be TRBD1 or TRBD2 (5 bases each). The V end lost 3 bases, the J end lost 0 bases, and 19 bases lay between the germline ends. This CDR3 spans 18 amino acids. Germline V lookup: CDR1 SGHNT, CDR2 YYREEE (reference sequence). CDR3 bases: TGTGCCAGCAGCTCCGTTTTTTTGGGGGAGAGAGCCAAAAACATTCAGTACTTC. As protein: CASSSVFLGERAKNIQYF.

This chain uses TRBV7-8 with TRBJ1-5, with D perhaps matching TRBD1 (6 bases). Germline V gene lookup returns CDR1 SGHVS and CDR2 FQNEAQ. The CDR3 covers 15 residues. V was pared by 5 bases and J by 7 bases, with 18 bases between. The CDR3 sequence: CASSLKGGQEQPQHF. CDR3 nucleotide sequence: TGTGCCAGCAGCCTCAAGGGGGGGCAGGAACAGCCCCAGCATTTT.

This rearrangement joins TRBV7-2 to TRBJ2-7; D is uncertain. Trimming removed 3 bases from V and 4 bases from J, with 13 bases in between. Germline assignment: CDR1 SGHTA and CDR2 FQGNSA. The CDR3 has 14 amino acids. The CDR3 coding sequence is TGTGCCAGCAGCTTCGCGCGGCTAGAGTACGAGCAGTACTTC. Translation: CASSFARLEYEQYF. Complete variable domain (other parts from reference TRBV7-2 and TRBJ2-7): GAGVSQSPSNKVTEKGKDVELRCDPISGHTALYWYRQSLGQGLEFLIYFQGNSAPDKSGLPSDRFSAERTGGSVSTLTIQRTQQEDSAVYLCASSFARLEYEQYFGPGTRLTVT.

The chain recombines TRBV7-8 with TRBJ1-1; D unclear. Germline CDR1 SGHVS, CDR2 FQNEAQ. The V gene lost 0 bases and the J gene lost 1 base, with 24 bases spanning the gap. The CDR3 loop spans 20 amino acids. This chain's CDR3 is CASSLADSRGRREKNTEAFF. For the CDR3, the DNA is TGTGCCAGCAGCTTAGCGGACTCCCGAGGGCGGAGGGAGAAGAACACTGAAGCTTTCTTT.

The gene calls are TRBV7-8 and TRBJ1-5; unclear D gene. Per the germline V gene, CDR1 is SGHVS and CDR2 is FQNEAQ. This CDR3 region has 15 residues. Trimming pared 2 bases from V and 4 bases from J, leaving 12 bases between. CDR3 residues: CASSLLTDLNQPQHF. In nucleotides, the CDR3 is TGTGCCAGCAGCTTACTTACGGATCTGAATCAGCCCCAGCATTTT.

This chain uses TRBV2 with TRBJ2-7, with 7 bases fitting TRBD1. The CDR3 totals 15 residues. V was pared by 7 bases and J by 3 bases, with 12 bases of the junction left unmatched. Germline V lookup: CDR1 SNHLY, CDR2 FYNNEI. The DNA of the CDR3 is TGTGCCAGCATTAGTTCGGGACAGAGATACTACGAGCAGTACTTC. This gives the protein CASISSGQRYYEQYF.

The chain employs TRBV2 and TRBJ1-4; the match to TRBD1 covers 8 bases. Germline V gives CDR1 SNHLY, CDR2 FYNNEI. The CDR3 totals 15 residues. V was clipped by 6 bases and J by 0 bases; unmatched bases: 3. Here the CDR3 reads CASRGQGATNEKLFF. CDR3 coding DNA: TGTGCCAGCAGAGGACAGGGTGCAACTAATGAAAAACTGTTTTTT.